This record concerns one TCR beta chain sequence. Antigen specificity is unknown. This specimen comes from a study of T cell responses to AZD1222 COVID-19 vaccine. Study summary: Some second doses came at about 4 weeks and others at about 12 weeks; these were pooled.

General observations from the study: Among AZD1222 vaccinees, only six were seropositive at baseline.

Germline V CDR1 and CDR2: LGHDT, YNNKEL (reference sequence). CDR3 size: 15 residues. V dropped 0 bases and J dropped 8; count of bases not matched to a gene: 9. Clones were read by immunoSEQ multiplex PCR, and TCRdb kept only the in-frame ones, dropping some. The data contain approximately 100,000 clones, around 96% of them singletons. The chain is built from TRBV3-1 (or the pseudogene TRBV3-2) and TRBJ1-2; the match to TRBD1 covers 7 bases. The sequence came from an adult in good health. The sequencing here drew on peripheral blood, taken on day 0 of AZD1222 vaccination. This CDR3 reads CASSQDKGAPRGYTF. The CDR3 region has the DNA TGTGCCAGCAGCCAAGACAAGGGGGCGCCTCGAGGCTACACCTTC.